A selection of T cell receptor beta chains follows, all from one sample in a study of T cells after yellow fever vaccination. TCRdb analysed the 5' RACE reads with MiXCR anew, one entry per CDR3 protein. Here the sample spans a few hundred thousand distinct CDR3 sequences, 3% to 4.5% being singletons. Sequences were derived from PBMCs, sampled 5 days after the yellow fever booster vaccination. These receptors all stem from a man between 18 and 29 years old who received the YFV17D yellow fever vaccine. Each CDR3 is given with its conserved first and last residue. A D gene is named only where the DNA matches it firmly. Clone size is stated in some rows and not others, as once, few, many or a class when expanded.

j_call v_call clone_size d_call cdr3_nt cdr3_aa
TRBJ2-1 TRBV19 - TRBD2 TGTGCGGTAGCGGGGGGTACCCTGGATGAGCAGTTCTTC CAVAGGTLDEQFF
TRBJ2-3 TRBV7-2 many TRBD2 TGTGCCAGCAGAAGTGCGGGGGGGGGCACAGATACGCAGTATTTT CASRSAGGGTDTQYF
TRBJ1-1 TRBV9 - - TGTGCCAGCAGCGAGACCCCTACAGGGCTCACTGAAGCTTTCTTT CASSETPTGLTEAFF
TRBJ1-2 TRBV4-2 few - TGTGCCAGCAGCCAAGGGCCCCAAGCGGGTCCGGCGAGCTATGGCTACACCTTC CASSQGPQAGPASYGYTF
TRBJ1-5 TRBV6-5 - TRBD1 TGTGCCAGCGGATTCGACAGGGATCAGCCCCAGCATTTT CASGFDRDQPQHF
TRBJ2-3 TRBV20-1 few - TGCAGTGCCGGGCTGCCGGGCACAGATACGCAGTATTTT CSAGLPGTDTQYF
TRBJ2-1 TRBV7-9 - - TGTGCCAGCAGTGGGGCCTCGCCCTACAATGAGCAGTTCTTC CASSGASPYNEQFF
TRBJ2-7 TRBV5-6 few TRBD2 TGTGCCAGCAGGGTTCGGACGGGACTAGCGGGGGGCCTGTACTCCTACGAGCAGTACTTC CASRVRTGLAGGLYSYEQYF
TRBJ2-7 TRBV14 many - TGTGCCAGCAGCCAAATGGACCGCCACGCCGAGCAGTACTTC CASSQMDRHAEQYF
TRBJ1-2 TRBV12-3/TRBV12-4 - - TGTGCCAGCAGTTTAGTAAGTCCGGGGAATGGTGGCTACACCTTC CASSLVSPGNGGYTF
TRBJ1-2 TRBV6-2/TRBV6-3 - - TGTGCCAGCAGTAACCGGGACGCCGGGCACAACTATGGCTACACCTTC CASSNRDAGHNYGYTF
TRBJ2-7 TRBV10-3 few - TGTGCCATCAGTGTAGGAGGAGGGGAGCAGTACTTC CAISVGGGEQYF
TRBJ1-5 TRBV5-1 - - TGCGCCAGCAGCCCAGGACCGGGTGCGGGGAATCAGCCCCAGCATTTT CASSPGPGAGNQPQHF
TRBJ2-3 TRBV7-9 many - TGTGCCAGCAGCTTAGGTGAGGCAGATACGCAGTATTTT CASSLGEADTQYF
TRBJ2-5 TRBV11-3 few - TGTGCCAGCAGCCCCCCCGGACATCGAGAGACCCAGTACTTC CASSPPGHRETQYF